These T cell receptor beta chains were read from a single sample in a study of Ad26.COV2.S vaccination and SARS-CoV-2 variants. Data came from immunoSEQ multiplex PCR; TCRdb stores just in-frame clones and leaves some out. The profile shows approximately 340,000 clones, 70% to 90% of them singletons. The sample was peripheral blood, taken in a trial of Ad26.COV2.S vaccine versus placebo. These receptors all stem from a person between 18 and 60 years old who received the Ad26.COV2.S COVID-19 vaccine or a placebo. The CDR3 runs from the conserved cysteine through the conserved F or W. The D gene is left open where the match is weak. Expanded clones are given a class, and other clones once, few, many or no size at all.

- | TRBJ1-2 | TRBV27 | - | CASSRGTRGRGDGYTF
- | TRBJ1-4 | TRBV5-1 | - | CASSSPGHTLFF
TRBD1 | TRBJ1-3 | TRBV5-1 | once | CASSLQGQGNTIYF
- | TRBJ2-7 | TRBV19 | - | CASSIVGVYGEQYF
TRBD1 | TRBJ2-7 | TRBV7-6 | once | CASSLGSGQGKREQYF
- | TRBJ1-4 | TRBV29-1 | - | CSGIGGGRGEKLFF
- | TRBJ1-6 | TRBV27 | - | CASSRDRSSYNSPLHF
- | TRBJ2-7 | TRBV6-5 | - | CASRDSGGLYEQYF
TRBD1 | TRBJ2-5 | TRBV5-4 | - | CASSLLSGGQTSTQYF
- | TRBJ2-2 | TRBV7-2 | - | CASSLPNGFHTGELFF
TRBD1 | TRBJ1-1 | TRBV10-3 | - | CAISDPGQPATEAFF
TRBD1 | TRBJ1-6 | TRBV5-4 | - | CASRWSTGGIANSPLHF
TRBD1 | TRBJ1-1 | TRBV2 | few | CASLNRGGVAFF
- | TRBJ2-5 | TRBV27 | - | CASSSGVDETQYF
- | TRBJ1-4 | TRBV7-2 | - | CASSFIIGEKLFF
TRBD2 | TRBJ2-5 | TRBV5-4 | - | CASSLGSSGGQETQYF
- | TRBJ2-2 | TRBV3-1/TRBV3-2 | - | CASSTTRSFKNTGELFF
TRBD1 | TRBJ2-7 | TRBV27 | once | CASSLGQVNEQYF
- | TRBJ1-4 | TRBV4-2 | many | CASSPTYGELFF
TRBD1 | TRBJ1-6 | TRBV5-1 | - | CASSLAGTAYSPLHF
- | TRBJ2-1 | TRBV7-2 | - | CASSPAADWANEQFF
- | TRBJ1-2 | TRBV5-1 | - | CASSLYGEESFGGYTF
TRBD1 | TRBJ1-4 | TRBV15 | - | CATSREGGTGASSEKLFF
- | TRBJ1-5 | TRBV4-3 | - | CASSQDDHQPQHF
TRBD1 | TRBJ2-2 | TRBV27 | - | CASSPAPKSGQGAGGELFF
- | TRBJ1-1 | TRBV11-3 | - | CASSLGGNTEAFF
TRBD2 | TRBJ2-5 | TRBV10-3 | - | CATGLAPETQYF
TRBD1 | TRBJ1-5 | TRBV6-2/TRBV6-3 | - | CASSLSGTGIGSNQPQHF
TRBD2 | TRBJ2-1 | TRBV5-1 | - | CASSLLLAGDYNEQFF
TRBD1 | TRBJ1-2 | TRBV2 | - | CASRIGQEDGYTF
- | TRBJ2-2 | TRBV4-1 | - | CASRAGNTGELFF
- | TRBJ2-5 | TRBV9 | - | CASSGFHGGAETQYF
TRBD2 | TRBJ2-1 | TRBV3-1/TRBV3-2 | - | CASSPYGTSGTNSYNEQFF
- | TRBJ2-7 | TRBV5-1 | - | CASSKGGFAEEQYF
TRBD1 | TRBJ1-3 | TRBV30 | - | CAWGDSRNTIYF
TRBD2 | TRBJ2-7 | TRBV3-1/TRBV3-2 | many | CASSQALAGGYSYEQYF
- | TRBJ2-7 | TRBV7-2 | - | CASSQAAGSTYEQYF
- | TRBJ1-1 | TRBV4-3 | - | CASSHVNRNTEAFF
- | TRBJ1-1 | TRBV18 | - | CASSPNRQSQGTEAFF
- | TRBJ2-3 | TRBV10-3 | - | CAISTASRMGDTQYF
- | TRBJ2-7 | TRBV3-1/TRBV3-2 | - | CASSRRQIYEQYF
- | TRBJ1-2 | TRBV6-1 | - | CASSEWVNGYTF
- | TRBJ1-1 | TRBV28 | - | CASRPDNKGATEAFF
- | TRBJ2-5 | TRBV27 | - | CASSLYPAQETQYF
- | TRBJ2-3 | TRBV7-7 | - | CASSPRGASTDTQYF
- | TRBJ2-7 | TRBV28 | - | CASSFFQGPPYEQYF
TRBD1 | TRBJ2-7 | TRBV5-4 | - | CASSPNSDRSYEQYF
TRBD2 | TRBJ2-1 | TRBV27 | - | CASSMGLAGINEQFF
- | TRBJ1-6 | TRBV19 | - | CASSAWAGASKNSPLHF
TRBD1 | TRBJ1-5 | TRBV19 | once | CASRELGTDNQPQHF
TRBD2 | TRBJ2-1 | TRBV3-1/TRBV3-2 | - | CASSQDLERGYNEQFF
- | TRBJ1-2 | TRBV9 | - | CASSPYREANYGYTF
- | TRBJ1-4 | TRBV4-1 | - | CASSQGFTGRSNEKLFF